The source of this T cell receptor (beta chain) is a study of T-cell memory formation after mild COVID-19. A note on this clonotype: The antigen is not known.

Overall study results and limits: Clones that contracted clustered mainly in CM and EM if CD4+ and in EMRA if CD8+. A subset of responding clones appeared in pre-infection memory, suggesting cross-reactive memory joined.

TCRdb redid the calling of the 5' RACE reads with MiXCR, one entry per CDR3 protein. Seen here are 470,000 or so distinct CDR3 sequences, approximately 23% observed once, and the top ten hold approximately 13%. Germline values: CDR1 SGDLS, CDR2 YYNGEE. Trimming pared 4 bases from V and 1 base from J, leaving 16 bases between. The CDR3 contains 16 residues. The clonotype comes from an adult woman who had mild COVID-19 (a few samples of this study predate the infection). Cell type and time point are not known. This sequence joins TRBV9 and TRBJ2-3; possible D gene TRBD1, 5 bases. The sequenced sample was PBMCs or a T cell subset sorted from them (not recorded which). In DNA, the CDR3 is TGTGCCAGCAGCCCGACGGACACCGCGGGCACAGATACGCAGTATTTT. Translation: CASSPTDTAGTDTQYF. Full variable domain (missing parts from reference TRBV9 and TRBJ2-3): DSGVTQTPKHLITATGQRVTLRCSPRSGDLSVYWYQQSLDQGLQFLIQYYNGEERAKGNILERFSAQQFPDLHSELNLSSLELGDSALYFCASSPTDTAGTDTQYFGPGTRLTVL.